The T cell receptor (beta chain) described here comes from a study of tumor-infiltrating lymphocytes in primary liver carcinoma. The overall study: Aged between 30 and 69 years, the patients were men and women.

This clonotype was counted a few times. Germline is not matched at one junction end, which may reflect a read error. Bulk tissue was left unsorted, and RNA and DNA were co-extracted from about 21-30 mg of it. Donors underwent surgery for histopathologically diagnosed primary liver carcinoma. This CDR3 contains 15 residues. Germline values: CDR1 SQVTM, CDR2 ANQGSEA. Total RNA (roughly 530 ng) served as template for TCR beta cDNA synthesis primed by a constant-region primer. Three rounds of nested multiplex PCR with slightly modified ARM-PCR produced TCR beta libraries. PCR rounds one and two used TRBV1-TRBV30 forward primers with a C-beta reverse primer for around 9 cycles each. MiXCR was run by TCRdb on the multiplex PCR reads, yielding one entry per CDR3 protein. The sample comprises tens of thousands of distinct CDR3 sequences, approximately 62% of which are singletons, and less than 30% rests with the top ten.

The sample taken for sequencing was tumor-adjacent normal liver tissue. The chain links TRBV29-1 to TRBJ2-1, with 8 bases fitting TRBD1. This clonotype was obtained from a man aged 40-49 years with primary liver carcinoma and hepatitis B virus infection. CDR3 DNA sequence: TGCAGCGTCGAAGGGGGACAGGTACTTTACAATGAGCAGTTCTTC. It encodes CSVEGGQVLYNEQFF.